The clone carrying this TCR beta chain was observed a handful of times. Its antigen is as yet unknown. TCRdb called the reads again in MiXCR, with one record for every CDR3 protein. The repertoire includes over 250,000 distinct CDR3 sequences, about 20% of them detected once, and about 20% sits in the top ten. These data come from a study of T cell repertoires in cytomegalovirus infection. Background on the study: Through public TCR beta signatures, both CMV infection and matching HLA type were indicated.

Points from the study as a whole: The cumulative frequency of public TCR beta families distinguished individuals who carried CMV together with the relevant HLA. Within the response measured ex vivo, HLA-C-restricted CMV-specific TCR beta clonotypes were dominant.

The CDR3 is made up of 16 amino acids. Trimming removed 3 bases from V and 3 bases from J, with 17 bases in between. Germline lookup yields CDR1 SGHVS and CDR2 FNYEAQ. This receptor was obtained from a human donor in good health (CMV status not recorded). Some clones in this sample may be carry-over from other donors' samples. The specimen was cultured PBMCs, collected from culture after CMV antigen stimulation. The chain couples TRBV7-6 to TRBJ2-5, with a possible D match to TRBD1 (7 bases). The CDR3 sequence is CASSFPGGTAEETQYF. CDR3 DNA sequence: TGTGCCAGCAGCTTCCCAGGGGGGACGGCCGAAGAGACCCAGTACTTC.